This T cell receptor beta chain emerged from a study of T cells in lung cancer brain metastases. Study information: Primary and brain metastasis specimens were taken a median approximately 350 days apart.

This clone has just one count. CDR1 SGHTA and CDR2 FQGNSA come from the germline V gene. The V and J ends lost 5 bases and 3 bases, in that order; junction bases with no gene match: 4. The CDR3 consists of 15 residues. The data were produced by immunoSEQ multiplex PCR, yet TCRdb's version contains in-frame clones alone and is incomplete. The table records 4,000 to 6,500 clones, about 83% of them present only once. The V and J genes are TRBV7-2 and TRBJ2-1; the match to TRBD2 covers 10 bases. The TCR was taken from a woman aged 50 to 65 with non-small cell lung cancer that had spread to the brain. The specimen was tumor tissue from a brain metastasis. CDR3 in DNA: TGTGCCAGCAGCACCACTAGCGGGAACTACAATGAGCAGTTCTTC. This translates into CASSTTSGNYNEQFF.